This TCR beta chain was retrieved from a study of blood T cell repertoires in COVID-19. Turning to the study itself: The cDNA or gDNA used as material had been derived from T cells, B-cell-depleted T cells, or PBMCs.

This clone was detected only a few times. The germline gives CDR1 SGDLS, CDR2 YYNGEE. Trimming pared 3 bases from V and 2 bases from J, leaving 14 bases between. The length of the CDR3 is 15 residues. Original methodology: Using reference gene primer amplification, nucleated cell counts were estimated. TCRdb keeps only in-frame clones here, not all; method: immunoSEQ multiplex PCR. V and J calls plus clone size are reproduced from that table; the DNA served to infer D and trimming. Here the sample spans 200,000 or so clones, 83% being singletons. This sequence was found in a woman in her forties or fifties who had been exposed to COVID-19. The chain couples TRBV9 to TRBJ1-1, with D possibly matching TRBD1 (6 bases). Sequencing input: PBMCs or T cells enriched from blood (not recorded which). The CDR3 DNA is TGTGCCAGCAGCGGGTGTAGGGGGTCTAACACTGAAGCTTTCTTT. It is translated as CASSGCRGSNTEAFF.